This T cell receptor (beta chain) was sequenced for a study of T cells expressing NK-cell markers. Researchers built TCR beta cDNA using 5'RACE template switching with UMIs. One entry per CDR3 protein, without DNA, is what TCRdb gives after re-calling the 5' RACE reads. Its table lists about 460,000 distinct CDR3 sequences. This CDR3 has 15 residues. Per germline, CDR1 SGHDT and CDR2 YYEEEE. Sequencing input: blood T cells: a sorted CD56 or NKG2C T cell subset, CD4+ or CD8+ T cells, or bulk PBMC T cells (not recorded which). This TCR came from a woman in her fifties or sixties in good health. The chain recombines TRBV5-6 with TRBJ1-1; the TCRdb call, TRBD1, lacks DNA for checking. The CDR3 sequence is CASSTPVGDSTEAFF.